One and the same sample provided the 18 T cell receptor beta chains below, sequenced in a study of blood T cells in healthy people across ages. For the second PCR, which ran for about 7 to 12 cycles, a sample-barcoded 5' primer and a J-beta primer mix were used. Each CDR3 protein gets one entry after TCRdb re-called the 5' RACE reads with MiXCR. The sample records 1 million or so distinct CDR3 sequences, 20% to 25% being singletons. These same data were also listed under a study on T cells of mothers and their children.

The specimen was blood. The receptors shown here come from a girl aged 2-10 years in good health.

Worth noting for this clonotype: At one boundary the junction diverges from the germline segment, which might be a read error. The rearrangement joins TRBV7-9 to TRBJ1-2; TRBD1 aligns across 8 bases. The CDR3 is 11 amino acids. Germline-derived CDR1 and CDR2 are SEHNR and FQNEAQ (reference sequence). In DNA form, the CDR3 reads TGTTCCAGCATGGACAGGGAAGGCTACACCTTC. It is translated as CSSMDREGYTF.

The J gene is TRBJ2-1, the V gene TRBV9, with 7 bases that match TRBD1. V gave up 4 bases and J gave up 7 bases; unmatched junction bases: 5. This CDR3 is built from 13 residues. Germline V gives CDR1 SGDLS, CDR2 YYNGEE. The CDR3 DNA sequence: TGTGCCAGCAGCATTGGACAGGTAAATGAGCAGTTCTTC. It encodes CASSIGQVNEQFF. The full variable domain, its missing parts supplied by reference TRBV9 and TRBJ2-1, is DSGVTQTPKHLITATGQRVTLRCSPRSGDLSVYWYQQSLDQGLQFLIQYYNGEERAKGNILERFSAQQFPDLHSELNLSSLELGDSALYFCASSIGQVNEQFFGPGTRLTVL.

In its sample, this clonotype was seen a few times. The chain uses TRBV5-5 and TRBJ2-1; 8 bases fit TRBD2. The CDR3 runs 16 residues. Germline V lookup: CDR1 SGHKS, CDR2 YYEKEE (reference sequence). The trim removed 2 bases at V and 10 bases at J, leaving 14 bases unmatched. For the CDR3, the DNA is TGTGCCAGCAGCTTAACGGGAGCGGGGGCCCAGAGAGAGCAGTTCTTC. Translated: CASSLTGAGAQREQFF.

This chain joins TRBV19 and TRBJ1-1; no definite D call. Germline V CDR1 and CDR2: LNHDA, SQIVND (reference sequence). The CDR3 runs to 13 residues. Trimming stripped 9 bases from V and 0 bases from J, with 11 bases between. The CDR3 DNA reads as TGTGCCAGCGTCGGAGGATTGAACACTGAAGCTTTCTTT. Translation: CASVGGLNTEAFF.

This clonotype was seen a handful of times. The gene calls are TRBV3-1 and TRBJ2-5; 10 bases agree with TRBD1. The germline CDR1 and CDR2 sequences are LGHDT and YNNKEL (reference sequence). This CDR3 region has 17 residues. J gave up 5 bases and V 3 bases, and 12 bases lay outside the gene matches. The CDR3 loop reads CASSHPPWTGGQETQYF. The DNA for the CDR3 is TGTGCCAGCAGCCACCCCCCATGGACAGGGGGACAGGAGACCCAGTACTTC.

This clonotype was observed a handful of times. J is TRBJ1-4 and V is TRBV7-2; D unresolved. Trimming took 5 bases from V and 8 from J, leaving 9 bases between them. This CDR3 is 12 amino acids long. Looked up from germline, CDR1 is SGHTA and CDR2 is FQGNSA. CDR3 sequence: CASSRTQEKLFF. The CDR3 nucleotides read TGTGCCAGCAGCAGAACTCAGGAAAAACTGTTTTTT.

There are a few counts of this clonotype. The chain links TRBV12-3 or TRBV12-4 to TRBJ2-3, with D unresolved. The CDR3 has 15 amino acids. V was trimmed by 3 bases and J by 0 bases, leaving 10 bases between them. CDR3 residues: CASSFLGDSTDTQYF. In DNA form, the CDR3 reads TGTGCCAGCAGTTTCCTCGGTGATAGCACAGATACGCAGTATTTT.

The chain recombines TRBV6-6 with TRBJ2-7; D is perhaps TRBD1 (6 bases). Between the trimmed V and J ends, which lost 2 bases and 3 bases, there was a span of 20 bases. This CDR3 has 17 residues. Germline V gene sequence: CDR1 MNHNY, CDR2 SVGAGI (reference sequence). DNA for the CDR3: TGTGCCAGCAGTTACACACCACAGGGATTGGGAAACTACGAGCAGTACTTC. Encoded protein: CASSYTPQGLGNYEQYF.

This clonotype appeared a few times. The V gene is TRBV7-2, the J gene TRBJ2-7, with D unclear. Per germline, CDR1 SGHTA and CDR2 FQGNSA. V lost 1 base and J 6 bases, leaving 16 bases between the germline ends. This CDR3 has 15 residues. CDR3 loop: CASSLGYLLSSEQYF. CDR3 bases: TGTGCCAGCAGCTTAGGGTACCTCCTTTCGTCCGAGCAGTACTTC.

J is TRBJ2-5 and V is TRBV12-3 or TRBV12-4; maybe TRBD2 (6 bases). V was cut by 5 bases and J by 9 bases, with 16 bases left in between. The length of the CDR3 is 13 residues. CDR3 sequence (DNA): TGTGCCAGCAGTCCGAGCGGGCGTAATGCCCAGTACTTC. Amino acids: CASSPSGRNAQYF.

This chain connects TRBV4-1 to TRBJ2-5; no definite D call. The CDR3 consists of 15 residues. V was cut by 0 bases and J by 5 bases, with 13 bases left in between. Germline-derived CDR1 and CDR2 are MGHRA and YSYEKL. CDR3 coding DNA: TGCGCCAGCAGCCAAGATCAGCAAAGGGTGGAGACCCAGTACTTC. Amino acids: CASSQDQQRVETQYF.

This CDR3 is CASSQRTDSSYEQYF. CDR3 coding DNA: TGCGCCAGCAGCCAGCGGACTGATAGCTCCTACGAGCAGTACTTC. The chain joins TRBV4-1 to TRBJ2-7; the D gene is possibly TRBD2 (5 bases). V was trimmed by 3 bases and J by 0 bases, leaving 12 bases between them. The CDR3 extends over 15 amino acids. Germline CDR1 and CDR2: MGHRA and YSYEKL.

The rearrangement joins TRBV4-3 to TRBJ1-4; D remains unclear. In germline, CDR1 is LGHNA, CDR2 YSLEER. The germline V and J ends were trimmed by 0 bases and 7 bases, with 12 bases remaining between them. The CDR3 spans 15 residues. The CDR3: CASSQDLGPREKLFF. The CDR3 nucleotides read TGCGCCAGCAGCCAAGATCTCGGGCCCCGTGAAAAACTGTTTTTT.

The V and J genes are TRBV13 and TRBJ1-4, with 8 bases matching TRBD1. CDR3 size: 14 residues. The V gene's germline CDR1 is PRHDT and CDR2 FYEKMQ (reference sequence). V lost 5 bases to trimming and J lost 8 bases; unmatched junction nucleotides: 7. As DNA, the CDR3 is TGTGCCAGCAGCCTGCGACAGGGGCGGGAAAAACTGTTTTTT. It specifies CASSLRQGREKLFF.

This rearrangement joins TRBV7-6 to TRBJ1-1; the D gene is possibly TRBD1 (5 bases). From germline, CDR1 is SGHVS and CDR2 FNYEAQ. The CDR3 sequence is 13 residues long. V dropped 1 base and J dropped 10 bases, with 13 bases sitting between them. This chain's CDR3 is CASSLGTSGGAFF. CDR3 nucleotide sequence: TGTGCCAGCAGCTTAGGGACAAGCGGTGGAGCTTTCTTT. The full variable domain, rest sourced from reference TRBV7-6 and TRBJ1-1, is GAGVSQSPRYKVTKRGQDVALRCDPISGHVSLYWYRQALGQGPEFLTYFNYEAQQDKSGLPNDRFSAERPEGSISTLTIQRTEQRDSAMYRCASSLGTSGGAFFGQGTRLTVV.

The sample holds a few counts of this clonotype. This rearrangement joins TRBV7-6 to TRBJ2-2, with D unclear. Germline V gene lookup returns CDR1 SGHVS and CDR2 FNYEAQ. This CDR3 spans 13 amino acids. Deletions cut 2 bases from V and 7 bases from J, with 8 bases between. The CDR3 loop reads CASSLSDGGELFF. The CDR3 DNA follows: TGTGCCAGCAGCTTATCCGACGGCGGGGAGCTGTTTTTT. The full variable domain, its missing parts supplied by reference TRBV7-6 and TRBJ2-2, is GAGVSQSPRYKVTKRGQDVALRCDPISGHVSLYWYRQALGQGPEFLTYFNYEAQQDKSGLPNDRFSAERPEGSISTLTIQRTEQRDSAMYRCASSLSDGGELFFGEGSRLTVL.

This clonotype was detected only a few times. Germline is not matched at one junction end, which may reflect a read error. This chain uses TRBV19 with TRBJ1-1; a possible D gene is TRBD1 (5 bases). This CDR3 is 14 amino acids long. Germline CDR1 and CDR2: LNHDA and SQIVND (reference sequence). The DNA of the CDR3 is TGTGCCAGTAGGATAGGGACGGGGGGCACTGAAGCTTTCTTT. It yields the protein CASRIGTGGTEAFF.

This clonotype was seen a few times. The chain has TRBV5-6 and TRBJ2-2; 7 bases are a match to TRBD1. After removal of 1 base from V and 5 bases from J, the junction contained 5 bases not matched to a gene. The germline gives CDR1 SGHDT, CDR2 YYEEEE. This CDR3 region has 15 residues. The CDR3 coding sequence is TGTGCCAGCAGCTTGAACAGGGGATGGACCGGGGAGCTGTTTTTT. This gives the protein CASSLNRGWTGELFF.